This is a list of T cell receptor beta chains from one sample in a study of CD8 T cells in Susac syndrome. TCRdb reprocessed the immunoSEQ multiplex PCR reads with MiXCR, giving one entry per CDR3 protein. The table includes hundreds of thousands of distinct CDR3 sequences, 94% detected once. Input material: CD4+ T cells from PBMCs. These receptor sequences come from a human donor with Susac syndrome. Each CDR3 is given with its conserved first and last residue. D genes are given only for firm matches. The size of a clone is reported for some rows only, either as once, few or many, or as a class for expanded clones.

d_call	clone_size	v_call	j_call	cdr3_aa	cdr3_nt
-	-	TRBV9	TRBJ1-1	CASSVRDGSNTEAFF	TGTGCCAGCAGCGTGAGGGACGGTTCGAACACTGAAGCTTTCTTT
TRBD1	-	TRBV12-5	TRBJ2-1	CASGPGTGSDNEQFF	TGTGCTAGTGGACCCGGGACAGGGAGCGACAATGAGCAGTTCTTC
TRBD1	-	TRBV2	TRBJ1-4	CASSLRDSNEKLFF	TGTGCCAGCAGTCTCCGGGACAGCAATGAAAAACTGTTTTTT
TRBD1	-	TRBV9	TRBJ1-3	CASSVVGRGSTGNTIYF	TGTGCCAGCAGCGTAGTAGGCAGGGGGAGTACTGGAAACACCATATATTTT
-	-	TRBV6-1	TRBJ1-2	CASSRDPLDYGYTF	TGTGCCAGCAGTAGAGATCCTCTCGACTATGGCTACACCTTC
TRBD1	-	TRBV20-1	TRBJ2-5	CSAFKPDRGRETQYF	TGCAGTGCTTTTAAACCGGACAGGGGGAGAGAGACCCAGTACTTC
TRBD2	-	TRBV5-1	TRBJ2-7	CASSLRTSGGLDQYEQYF	TGCGCCAGCAGCTTGAGGACTAGCGGGGGACTAGACCAGTACGAGCAGTACTTC
-	once	TRBV5-1	TRBJ1-2	CASSLGLQQGYTF	TGCGCCAGCAGCTTAGGATTACAACAGGGCTACACCTTC
-	-	TRBV11-2	TRBJ2-3	CASSLDRIEGGTDTQYF	TGTGCCAGCAGCTTAGACCGAATAGAGGGGGGCACAGATACGCAGTATTTT
-	-	TRBV5-4	TRBJ2-3	CASSPETRNTDTQYF	TGTGCCAGCAGCCCGGAGACCCGAAACACAGATACGCAGTATTTT
-	-	TRBV5-4	TRBJ1-6	CASSLAPEGSSPLHF	TGTGCCAGCAGCTTGGCCCCAGAGGGGAGTTCACCCCTCCACTTT
TRBD1	-	TRBV11-2	TRBJ2-5	CASSFWTGGFQETQYF	TGTGCCAGCAGCTTCTGGACAGGGGGCTTCCAAGAGACCCAGTACTTC
-	-	TRBV30	TRBJ2-5	CASSYFRAVETQYF	TGTGCTTCTTCTTATTTCAGGGCCGTGGAGACCCAGTACTTC
TRBD1	-	TRBV11-2	TRBJ1-1	CASSLNRGHGNTEAFF	TGTGCCAGCAGCTTGAACAGGGGGCACGGGAACACTGAAGCTTTCTTT